The source of this T cell receptor beta chain is a study of cytomegalovirus exposure and HLA in healthy donors. Study overall: Among approximately 400 genotyped donors, around 80% fell in the Caucasian-associated ancestry cluster.

Concerning this clone: Its antigen is undetermined.

Whole-study results and caveats: Certain indistinguishable V segments, among them TRBV6-2 and TRBV6-3, were excluded. Relative to the approximately 680-donor mean, N-insertions were reportedly fewer in an Asian-associated ancestry cluster in a later analysis. Productive rates of about 87% or about 30% were seen for most TCR beta V segments in an earlier analysis.

The PCR ran on 60 Vbeta and 13 Jbeta primers. Measured with immunoSEQ multiplex PCR; TCRdb has only the in-frame clones, and not every one. Found here are about 170,000 clones, less than 90% of them singletons; the top ten hold roughly 4.8%. The germline gives CDR1 SGHVS, CDR2 FNYEAQ. The ends were cut back, 4 bases at V and 8 bases at J, with 11 bases in the middle. The CDR3 totals 13 residues. The chain recombines TRBV7-6 with TRBJ2-2, with no clear D. The sequenced sample was PBMCs. The source of this sequence is a woman in her fifties or sixties in good health and CMV-seropositive. CDR3 protein: CASSSPVSGELFF. Written as DNA, the CDR3 is TGTGCCAGCAGCTCACCGGTTTCGGGGGAGCTGTTTTTT.